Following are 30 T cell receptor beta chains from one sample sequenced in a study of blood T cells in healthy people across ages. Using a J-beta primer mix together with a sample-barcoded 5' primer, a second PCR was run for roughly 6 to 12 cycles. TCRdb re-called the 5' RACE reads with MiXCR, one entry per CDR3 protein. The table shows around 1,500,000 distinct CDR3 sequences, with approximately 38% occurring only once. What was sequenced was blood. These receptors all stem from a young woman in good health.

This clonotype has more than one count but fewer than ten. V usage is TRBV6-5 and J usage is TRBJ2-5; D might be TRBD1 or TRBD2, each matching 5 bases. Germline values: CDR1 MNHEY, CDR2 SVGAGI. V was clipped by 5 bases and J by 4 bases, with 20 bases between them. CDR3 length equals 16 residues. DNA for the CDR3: TGTGCCAGCAGTAACGCCCCTGGATCGGGGCGAGAGACCCAGTACTTC. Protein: CASSNAPGSGRETQYF.

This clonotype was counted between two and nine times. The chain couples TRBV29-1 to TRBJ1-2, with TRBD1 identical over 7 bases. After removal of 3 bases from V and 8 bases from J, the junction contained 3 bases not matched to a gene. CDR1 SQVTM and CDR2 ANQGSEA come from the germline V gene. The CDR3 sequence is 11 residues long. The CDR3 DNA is TGCAGCGTTGATACAGGGGCCGGCTACACCTTC. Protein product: CSVDTGAGYTF.

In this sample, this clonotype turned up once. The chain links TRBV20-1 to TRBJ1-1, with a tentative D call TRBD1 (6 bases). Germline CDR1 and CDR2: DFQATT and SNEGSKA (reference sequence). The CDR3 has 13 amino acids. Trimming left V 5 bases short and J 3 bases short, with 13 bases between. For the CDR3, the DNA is TGCAGTGCTGCCGACAGGACCTACACTGAAGCTTTCTTT. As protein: CSAADRTYTEAFF.

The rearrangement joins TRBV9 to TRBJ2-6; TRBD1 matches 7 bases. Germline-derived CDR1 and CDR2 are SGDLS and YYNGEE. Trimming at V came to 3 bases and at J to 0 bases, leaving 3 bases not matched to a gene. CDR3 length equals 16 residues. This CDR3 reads CASSGGQFSGANVLTF. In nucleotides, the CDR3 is TGTGCCAGCAGCGGGGGACAGTTCTCTGGGGCCAACGTCCTGACTTTC.

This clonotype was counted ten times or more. The CDR3 coding sequence is TGTGCCAGCTCACCAAAGGTGCCTAGCGGGTTTCGAGAACAGTACTTC. As protein: CASSPKVPSGFREQYF. The chain couples TRBV18 to TRBJ2-7, with 8 positions matching TRBD2. Germline assignment: CDR1 KGHSH and CDR2 LQKENI. The CDR3 has 16 residues. Losses at the gene ends were 2 bases for V and 10 bases for J; bases not matched to a gene: 16. Variable domain in full (rest from reference TRBV18 and TRBJ2-7): NAGVMQNPRHLVRRRGQEARLRCSPMKGHSHVYWYRQLPEEGLKFMVYLQKENIIDESGMPKERFSAEFPKEGPSILRIQQVVRGDSAAYFCASSPKVPSGFREQYFGPGTRLTVT.

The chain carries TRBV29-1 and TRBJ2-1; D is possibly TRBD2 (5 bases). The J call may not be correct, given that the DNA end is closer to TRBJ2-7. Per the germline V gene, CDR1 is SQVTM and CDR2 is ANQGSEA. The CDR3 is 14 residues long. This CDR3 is CSVEGLALYNEQYF. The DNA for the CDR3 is TGCAGCGTTGAAGGGCTAGCATTATACAATGAGCAGTACTTC.

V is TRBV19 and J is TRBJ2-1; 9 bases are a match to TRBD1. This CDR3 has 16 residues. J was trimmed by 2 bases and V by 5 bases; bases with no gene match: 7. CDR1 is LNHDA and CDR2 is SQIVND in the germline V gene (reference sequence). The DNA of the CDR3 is TGTGCCAGTAGTGTCACCGGGACAGGGCCCTACAATGAGCAGTTCTTC. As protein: CASSVTGTGPYNEQFF.

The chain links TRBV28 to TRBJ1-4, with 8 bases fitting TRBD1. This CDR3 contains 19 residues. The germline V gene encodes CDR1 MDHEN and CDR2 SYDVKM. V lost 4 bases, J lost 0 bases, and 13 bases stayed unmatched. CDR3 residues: CASSWAFGQGAATNEKLFF. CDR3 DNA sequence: TGTGCCAGCAGTTGGGCCTTCGGGCAGGGGGCAGCAACTAATGAAAAACTGTTTTTT.

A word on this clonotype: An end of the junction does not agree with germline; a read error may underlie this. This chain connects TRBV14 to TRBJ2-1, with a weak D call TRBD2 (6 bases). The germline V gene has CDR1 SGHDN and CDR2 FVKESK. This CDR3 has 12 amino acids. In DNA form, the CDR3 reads TGTGCCAGCAGCCTTCACGGGGGTGAGCAGTTATTC. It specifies CASSLHGGEQLF.

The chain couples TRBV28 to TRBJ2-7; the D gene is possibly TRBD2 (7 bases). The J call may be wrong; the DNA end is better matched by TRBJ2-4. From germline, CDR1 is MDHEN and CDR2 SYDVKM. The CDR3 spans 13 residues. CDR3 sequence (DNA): TGTGCCAGCAGTTTACAAGGGGGGGACATTCAGTACTTC. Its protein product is CASSLQGGDIQYF.

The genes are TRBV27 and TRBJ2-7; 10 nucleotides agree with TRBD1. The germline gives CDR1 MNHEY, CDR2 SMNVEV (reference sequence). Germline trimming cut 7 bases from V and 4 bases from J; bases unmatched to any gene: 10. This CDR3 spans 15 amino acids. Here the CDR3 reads CASTRQGAEEYEQYF. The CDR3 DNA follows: TGTGCCAGCACTAGACAGGGGGCTGAGGAGTACGAGCAGTACTTC.

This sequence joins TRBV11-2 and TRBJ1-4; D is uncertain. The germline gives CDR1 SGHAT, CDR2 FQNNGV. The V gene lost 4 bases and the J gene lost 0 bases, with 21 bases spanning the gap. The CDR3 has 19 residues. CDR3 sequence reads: CASSSSNGWIDATNEKLFF. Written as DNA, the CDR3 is TGTGCCAGCAGCTCCTCAAACGGGTGGATAGATGCAACTAATGAAAAACTGTTTTTT.

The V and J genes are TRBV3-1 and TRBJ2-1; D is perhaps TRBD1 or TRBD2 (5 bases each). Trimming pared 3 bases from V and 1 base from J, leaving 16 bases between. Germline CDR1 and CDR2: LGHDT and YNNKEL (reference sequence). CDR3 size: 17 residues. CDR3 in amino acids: CASSQLGGVGSYNEQFF. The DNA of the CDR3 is TGTGCCAGCAGCCAGCTTGGGGGAGTCGGGTCCTACAATGAGCAGTTCTTC.

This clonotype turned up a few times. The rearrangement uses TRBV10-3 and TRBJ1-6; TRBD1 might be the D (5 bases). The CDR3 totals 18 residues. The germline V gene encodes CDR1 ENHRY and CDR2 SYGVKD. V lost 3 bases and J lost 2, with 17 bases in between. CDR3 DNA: TGTGCCATCAGTGACGGGGGTCCGGGGTCCACCTATAATTCACCCCTCCACTTT. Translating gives CAISDGGPGSTYNSPLHF.

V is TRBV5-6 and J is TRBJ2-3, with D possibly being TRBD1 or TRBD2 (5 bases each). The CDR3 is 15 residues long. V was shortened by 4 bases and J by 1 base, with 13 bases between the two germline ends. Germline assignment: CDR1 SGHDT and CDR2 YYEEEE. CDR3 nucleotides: TGTGCCAGCAGCCTTCAGGGAGTAGGCACAGATACGCAGTATTTT. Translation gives CASSLQGVGTDTQYF.

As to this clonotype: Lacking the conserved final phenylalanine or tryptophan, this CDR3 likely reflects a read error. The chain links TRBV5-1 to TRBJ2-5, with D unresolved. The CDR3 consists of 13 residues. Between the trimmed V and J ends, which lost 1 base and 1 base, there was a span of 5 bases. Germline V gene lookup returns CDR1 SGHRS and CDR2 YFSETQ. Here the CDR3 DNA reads TGCGCCAGCAGCTTGATGTCCCAAGAGACCCAGTACATC. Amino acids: CASSLMSQETQYI.

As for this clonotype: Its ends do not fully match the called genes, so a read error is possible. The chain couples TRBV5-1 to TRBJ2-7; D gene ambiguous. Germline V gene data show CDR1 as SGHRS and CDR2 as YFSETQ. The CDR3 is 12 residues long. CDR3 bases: TGCGCCAGCGGCTTGGAAGACTACGAGCAGTACTTC. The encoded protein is CASGLEDYEQYF.

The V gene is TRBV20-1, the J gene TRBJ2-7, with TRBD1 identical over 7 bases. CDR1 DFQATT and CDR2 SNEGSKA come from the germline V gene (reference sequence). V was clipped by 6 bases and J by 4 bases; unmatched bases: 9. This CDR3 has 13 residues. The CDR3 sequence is CSAQKGAGYEQYF. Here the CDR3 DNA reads TGCAGTGCCCAAAAGGGGGCTGGGTACGAGCAGTACTTC.

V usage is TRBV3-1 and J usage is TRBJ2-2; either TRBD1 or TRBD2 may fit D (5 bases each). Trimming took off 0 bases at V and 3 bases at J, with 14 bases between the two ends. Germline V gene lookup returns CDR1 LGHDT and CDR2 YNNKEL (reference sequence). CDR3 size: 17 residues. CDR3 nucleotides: TGTGCCAGCAGCCAAGATTTGGGGGAGAGGTACACCGGGGAGCTGTTTTTT. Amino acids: CASSQDLGERYTGELFF.

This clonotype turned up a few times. The CDR3 here is CASRRGAVAKNIQYF. CDR3 coding DNA: TGTGCCAGCAGGAGAGGGGCTGTAGCCAAAAACATTCAGTACTTC. The rearrangement joins TRBV2 to TRBJ2-4; D is tentatively TRBD1 or TRBD2 (5 bases each). Germline V lookup: CDR1 SNHLY, CDR2 FYNNEI. V shed 6 bases and J shed 0 bases, with 12 bases lying between them. The CDR3 contains 15 residues.

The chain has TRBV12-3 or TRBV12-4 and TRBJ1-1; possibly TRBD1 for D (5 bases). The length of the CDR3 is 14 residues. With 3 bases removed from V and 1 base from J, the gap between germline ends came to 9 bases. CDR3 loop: CASSFETANTEAFF. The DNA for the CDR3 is TGTGCCAGCAGTTTCGAGACAGCGAACACTGAAGCTTTCTTT.

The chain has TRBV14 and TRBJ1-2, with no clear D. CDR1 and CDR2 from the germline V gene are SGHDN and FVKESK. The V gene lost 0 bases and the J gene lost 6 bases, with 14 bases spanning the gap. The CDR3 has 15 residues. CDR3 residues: CASSQDRAVLNGYTF. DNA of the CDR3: TGTGCCAGCAGCCAAGATAGGGCGGTGTTGAATGGCTACACCTTC.

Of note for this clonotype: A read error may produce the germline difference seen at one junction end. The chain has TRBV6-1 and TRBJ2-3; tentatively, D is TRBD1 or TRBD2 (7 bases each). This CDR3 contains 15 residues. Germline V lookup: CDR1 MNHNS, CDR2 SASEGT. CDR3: CASSEVGGGQDAQYF. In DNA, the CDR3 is TGTGCCAGCAGTGAAGTGGGAGGGGGCCAAGATGCGCAGTATTTT.

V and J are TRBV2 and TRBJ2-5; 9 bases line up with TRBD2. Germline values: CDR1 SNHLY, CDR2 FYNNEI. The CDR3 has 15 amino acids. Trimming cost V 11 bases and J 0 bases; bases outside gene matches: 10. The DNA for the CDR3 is TGTGCCTCCCCGGGGCGGGAGGGCGACCAAGAGACCCAGTACTTC. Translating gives CASPGREGDQETQYF.

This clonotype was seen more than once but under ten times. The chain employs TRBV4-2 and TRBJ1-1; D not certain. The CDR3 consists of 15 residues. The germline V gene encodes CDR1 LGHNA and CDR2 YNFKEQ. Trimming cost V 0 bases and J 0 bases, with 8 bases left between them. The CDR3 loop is CASSQDGQMNTEAFF. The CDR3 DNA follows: TGTGCCAGCAGCCAAGACGGTCAAATGAACACTGAAGCTTTCTTT.

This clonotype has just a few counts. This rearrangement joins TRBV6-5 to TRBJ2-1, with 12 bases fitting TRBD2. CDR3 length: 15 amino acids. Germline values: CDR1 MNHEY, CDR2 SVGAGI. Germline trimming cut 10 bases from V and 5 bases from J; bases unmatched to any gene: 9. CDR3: CATASLAGGHNEQFF. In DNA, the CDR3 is TGTGCCACCGCATCCCTAGCGGGAGGGCACAATGAGCAGTTCTTC.

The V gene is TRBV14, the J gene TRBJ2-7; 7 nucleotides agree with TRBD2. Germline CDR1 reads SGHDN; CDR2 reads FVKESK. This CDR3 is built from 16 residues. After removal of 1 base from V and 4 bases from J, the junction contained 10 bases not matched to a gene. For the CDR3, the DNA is TGTGCCAGCAGCCAAGGGTATGAGCGGGATGGTTACGAGCAGTACTTC. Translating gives CASSQGYERDGYEQYF.

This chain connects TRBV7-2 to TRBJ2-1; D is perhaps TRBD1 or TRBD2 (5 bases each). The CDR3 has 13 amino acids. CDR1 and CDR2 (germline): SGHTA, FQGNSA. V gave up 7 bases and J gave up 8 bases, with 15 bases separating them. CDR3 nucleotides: TGTGCCAGCAATGGGCAGGGAGTTCATGAGCAGTTCTTC. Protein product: CASNGQGVHEQFF.

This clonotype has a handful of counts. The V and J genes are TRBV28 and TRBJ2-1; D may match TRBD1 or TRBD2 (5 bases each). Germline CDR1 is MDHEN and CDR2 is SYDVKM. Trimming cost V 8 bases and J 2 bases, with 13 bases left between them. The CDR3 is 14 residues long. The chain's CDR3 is CASLRLGAYNEQFF. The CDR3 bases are TGTGCCAGCCTTAGGCTGGGGGCCTACAATGAGCAGTTCTTC.

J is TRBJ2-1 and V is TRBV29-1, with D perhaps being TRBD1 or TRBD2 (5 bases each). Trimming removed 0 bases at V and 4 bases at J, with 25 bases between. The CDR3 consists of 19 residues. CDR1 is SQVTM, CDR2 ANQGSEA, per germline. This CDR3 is CSVEDPRERDQTTYNEQFF. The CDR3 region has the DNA TGCAGCGTTGAAGATCCCCGCGAGAGGGACCAAACGACGTACAATGAGCAGTTCTTC.